This note documents a single TCR beta chain sequence. This receptor's antigen is unknown. The input lacks base qualities; no much larger clone sits a single base away. The sample comes from a study of blood T cell repertoires in COVID-19 (dated by TCRdb to the early 2020s). Regarding the research as a whole: Samples covering the acute and convalescent phases of COVID-19 were provided by collaborators in the United States, Italy and Spain. The material from the prospective study consisted of cDNA or gDNA derived from T cells, B-cell-depleted T cells, or PBMCs. Subjects who had been exposed to COVID-19, were actively infected with it, or had recovered from it provided the deeply sampled blood TCRbeta repertoires that made up the dataset. The repertoires were released in a freely available public database meant as a resource for research on the immune response to SARS-CoV-2. Samples came from the ongoing ImmuneRACE study (first 160 participants) plus 1,254 subjects from 6 global collaborators. The sample metadata nearly always contained a de-identified subject ID, COVID-19 status, age in years and sex. HLA class I and class II types, where available, came from metadata supplied by the sample provider rather than from assay-based typing. Study-wide findings and limitations: Clinical and demographic metadata were provided uncurated, with the amount varying by source and participant.

The germline ends are 12 bases apart after V is trimmed by 4 bases and J by 5 bases. Sequences SGHRS (CDR1) and YFSETQ (CDR2) are obtained from the germline V gene. Including the terminal cysteine and phenylalanine, the CDR3 comprises 14 residues. Only the CDR3 DNA stays, 42 bases, in frame from base 1. The immunoSEQ Assay, a bias-controlled multiplex PCR, was used to amplify TCRbeta CDR3 regions from genomic DNA. Concerning the study's data processing: The number of nucleated cells in each sample was estimated from the amplification of reference gene primers within the assay. To quantify the absolute abundance of each unique TCRbeta CDR3 rearrangement, sequence reads were collapsed and filtered. For each sample, productive Simpson clonality was calculated as the square root of Simpson's diversity index across productive rearrangements. The immuneACCESS repertoire file appears here via TCRdb, limited to in-frame rearrangements. These files lack a portion of the clones; in checked studies, under half of the deficit traces to unresolved V genes, and the cause of the others is not known. V and J calls and clone size are copied from that table; D and trimming were computed from the DNA. In this sample the table shows roughly 360,000 clones, more than 70% of which occur a single time. The ten top clones hold 1% to 1.5% of the sample.

Participants in the prospective study were aged roughly 18 to 95 years, lived in 20 to 25 United States geographic areas, and enrolled through a virtual design. In the prospective study, participants were assigned to cohorts based on the clinical history participants reported in a screening survey and a study questionnaire. ImmuneRACE Cohort 3 recovered participants were defined by two consecutive negative NP/OP PCR tests, healthcare professional clearance, or symptom resolution. In the prospective study, mobile phlebotomists collected whole blood, serum and a nasopharyngeal or oropharyngeal swab from each participant. Participants in the prospective study had the option to provide additional blood draws and questionnaires over an approximately 2-month period. Blood samples from the prospective study were shipped frozen or at room temperature prior to DNA extraction.

The specimen was PBMCs or T cells enriched from blood (not recorded which). The chain links TRBV5-1 with TRBJ1-4, with TRBD1 perhaps the D gene, on 6 matching bases. This clonotype originated in a young man who had recovered from COVID-19. This receptor has the CDR3 CASSLGQINEKLFF. Read as DNA, the sequence is TGCGCCAGCAGCCTAGGACAGATAAATGAAAAACTGTTTTTT.